This T cell receptor beta chain was captured in a study of T cell responses to AZD1222 COVID-19 vaccine. Background on the study: Analyses pooled second doses at about 4 or about 12 weeks. Overall study results and limits: Baseline serology detected seropositivity in only a handful of AZD1222 recipients.

Details on this clone: Antigen specificity is unknown.

Data came from immunoSEQ multiplex PCR; TCRdb stores just in-frame clones and leaves some out. The profile covers around 72,000 clones, with around 82% appearing a single time and around 5.4% taken by the ten largest. The CDR3 length is 13 residues. Trimming shortened V by 5 bases and J by 11 bases, and 17 bases separated the two germline ends. The chain has TRBV12-3 or TRBV12-4 and TRBJ2-3; a possible D gene is TRBD1 (6 bases). This specimen was peripheral blood, taken on day 0 of AZD1222 vaccination. This clonotype was obtained from an adult in good health. In nucleotides, the CDR3 is TGTGCCAGCAGTCCTAATGGGGGCCTCGGGCAGTATTTT. Its translation is CASSPNGGLGQYF.